These 26 T cell receptor beta chains share one sample of origin, sequenced in a study of T cells in localized non-small cell lung cancer. Some clones are missing from TCRdb's copy, which holds only in-frame ones; the method was immunoSEQ multiplex PCR. The sample has about 43,000 clones, 91% seen once. Sample: PBMCs, taken before any cancer treatment. The receptors were gathered from a woman aged 35 to 70 with stage II lung adenocarcinoma.

The chain combines TRBV5-6 with TRBJ1-5; D gene unclear. The germline V gene encodes CDR1 SGHDT and CDR2 YYEEEE. The CDR3 extends over 15 amino acids. Deletions cut 0 bases from V and 3 bases from J, with 10 bases between. CDR3 bases: TGTGCCAGCAGCTTGGGCATGGCGACCAATCAGCCCCAGCATTTT. This codes for CASSLGMATNQPQHF.

This clone was detected a few times. The genes are TRBV2 and TRBJ1-1; D is uncertain. Germline V gene sequence: CDR1 SNHLY, CDR2 FYNNEI. CDR3 size: 13 residues. The V gene lost 7 bases and the J gene lost 0 bases, with 9 bases spanning the gap. CDR3 nucleotides: TGTGCCAGCACCCGCGGGGTGAACACTGAAGCTTTCTTT. Translated, it gives CASTRGVNTEAFF. The variable domain in full, completed from reference TRBV2 and TRBJ1-1, reads EPEVTQTPSHQVTQMGQEVILRCVPISNHLYFYWYRQILGQKVEFLVSFYNNEISEKSEIFDDQFSVERPDGSNFTLKIRSTKLEDSAMYFCASTRGVNTEAFFGQGTRLTVV.

V and J are TRBV10-2 and TRBJ2-5, with 9 bases lining up with TRBD2. The CDR3 covers 14 residues. Losses at the gene ends were 6 bases for V and 7 bases for J; bases not matched to a gene: 9. Per germline, CDR1 WSHSY and CDR2 SAAADI. CDR3 protein: CASSGGGLAGTQYF. CDR3 sequence (DNA): TGCGCCAGCAGCGGGGGGGGACTAGCAGGGACCCAGTACTTC.

The chain is built from TRBV4-1 and TRBJ2-3; D is undetermined. From germline, CDR1 is MGHRA and CDR2 YSYEKL. Trimming removed 0 bases from V and 2 bases from J, with 12 bases in between. This CDR3 spans 16 amino acids. The CDR3 spells CASSQDPSGNTDTQYF. In DNA form, the CDR3 reads TGCGCCAGCAGCCAAGATCCGTCAGGTAACACAGATACGCAGTATTTT.

This rearrangement joins TRBV5-1 to TRBJ2-7, with 10 bases fitting TRBD1. This CDR3 contains 15 residues. Trimming cost V 5 bases and J 5 bases; bases outside gene matches: 10. Germline V lookup: CDR1 SGHRS, CDR2 YFSETQ. CDR3 nucleotides: TGCGCCAGCAGATACGGACAGGGGGGGGGAAACGAGCAGTACTTC. Amino acids: CASRYGQGGGNEQYF.

J is TRBJ2-5 and V is TRBV9; D is possibly TRBD2 (6 bases). The CDR3 loop spans 15 amino acids. Germline CDR1 reads SGDLS; CDR2 reads YYNGEE. V shed 4 bases and J shed 1 base, with 14 bases lying between them. CDR3 residues: CASSPHPAGQETQYF. The CDR3 DNA follows: TGTGCCAGCAGCCCCCACCCAGCGGGCCAAGAGACCCAGTACTTC.

The J gene is TRBJ2-1, the V gene TRBV11-3; the D gene is possibly TRBD2 (5 bases). V lost 1 base to trimming and J lost 12 bases, with 19 bases between them. In germline, CDR1 is SGHNT, CDR2 YENEEA. The CDR3 runs 15 residues. The CDR3 region has the DNA TGTGCCAGCAGCTTAGGTGCGGGCCGAATGGGTGGGCAGTTCTTC. Amino acids: CASSLGAGRMGGQFF. The whole variable domain, filled in from reference TRBV11-3 and TRBJ2-1, reads EAGVVQSPRYKIIEKKQPVAFWCNPISGHNTLYWYLQNLGQGPELLIRYENEEAVDDSQLPKDRFSAERLKGVDSTLKIQPAELGDSAVYLCASSLGAGRMGGQFFGPGTRLTVL.

This rearrangement joins TRBV2 to TRBJ2-7; 7 bases line up with TRBD2. Trimming at V came to 4 bases and at J to 2 bases, leaving 11 bases not matched to a gene. The CDR3 spans 16 residues. Germline V gene lookup returns CDR1 SNHLY and CDR2 FYNNEI. CDR3 residues: CASSGEDIAGPYEQYF. Here the CDR3 DNA reads TGTGCCAGCAGTGGTGAGGATATAGCGGGTCCCTACGAGCAGTACTTC.

On this clone itself: At the DNA level, this CDR3 is encoded by other sequences in the same sample as well. V gene TRBV5-1 combines with J gene TRBJ2-7, with no clear D. Trimming removed 0 bases at V and 6 bases at J, with 4 bases between. CDR1 and CDR2 (germline): SGHRS, YFSETQ. The length of the CDR3 is 11 residues. The CDR3 DNA sequence: TGCGCCAGCAGCTTGGAAGGCGAGCAGTACTTC. It specifies CASSLEGEQYF.

The chain links TRBV5-6 to TRBJ2-1; 7 bases are shared with TRBD1. Trimming took 2 bases from V and 7 from J; bases not matched to a gene: 3. CDR3 size: 13 residues. Germline V CDR1 and CDR2: SGHDT, YYEEEE. The CDR3 loop is CASSFGRGNEQFF. CDR3 in DNA: TGTGCCAGCAGCTTCGGCAGGGGGAATGAGCAGTTCTTC.

The V call is TRBV5-1, the J call TRBJ1-4, with 7 bases lining up with TRBD1. J gave up 0 bases and V 4 bases, and 9 bases lay outside the gene matches. The CDR3 has 17 residues. Germline V CDR1 and CDR2: SGHRS, YFSETQ. DNA for the CDR3: TGCGCCAGCAGCCCTTCGACAGGGCCCGCAACTAATGAAAAACTGTTTTTT. Translated: CASSPSTGPATNEKLFF.

In nucleotides, the CDR3 is TGTGCCAGCAAGCGACAGGGAAATCAGCCGAACACTGAAGCTTTCTTT. Residues: CASKRQGNQPNTEAFF. The chain links TRBV2 to TRBJ1-1; 7 bases are a match to TRBD1. Trimming took 7 bases from V and 1 from J; bases not matched to a gene: 12. In germline, CDR1 is SNHLY, CDR2 FYNNEI. The CDR3 has 16 amino acids.

This chain joins TRBV6-1 and TRBJ1-2; D remains unclear. CDR3 length: 13 residues. In germline, CDR1 is MNHNS, CDR2 SASEGT. V was clipped by 7 bases and J by 3 bases, with 12 bases between them. For the CDR3, the DNA is TGTGCCAGCACCCCCGTAGGTGACTATGGCTACACCTTC. Protein product: CASTPVGDYGYTF.

This clone has a single count. This rearrangement joins TRBV10-1 to TRBJ2-7; D possibly corresponds to TRBD2 (6 bases). Trimming left V 0 bases short and J 7 bases short, with 13 bases between. The CDR3 extends over 14 amino acids. Germline V gene data show CDR1 as WNHNN and CDR2 as SYGVQD (reference sequence). For the CDR3, the DNA is TGCGCCAGCAGTGAGTCTGGGGATGGAGGGGAGCAGTACTTC. Protein: CASSESGDGGEQYF.

This chain joins TRBV11-2 and TRBJ1-1; D is ambiguous. The V gene lost 5 bases and the J gene lost 11 bases, with 18 bases spanning the gap. The CDR3 sequence is 13 residues long. CDR1 and CDR2 from the germline V gene are SGHAT and FQNNGV. CDR3 amino acids: CASSPHLGFSAFF. DNA for the CDR3: TGTGCCAGCAGCCCCCATTTGGGTTTTAGTGCTTTCTTT.

V gene TRBV28 combines with J gene TRBJ1-4, with 8 bases aligning to TRBD1. Germline CDR1 reads MDHEN; CDR2 reads SYDVKM. J was trimmed by 0 bases and V by 6 bases; bases with no gene match: 6. The CDR3 covers 16 residues. CDR3 in amino acids: CASSRDRGPTNEKLFF. CDR3 DNA sequence: TGTGCCAGCAGCCGCGACAGGGGCCCAACTAATGAAAAACTGTTTTTT.

This chain joins TRBV28 and TRBJ1-4; 8 nucleotides line up with TRBD1. V trimming: 3 bases; J trimming: 8 bases; junction bases outside the gene matches: 5. The germline CDR1 and CDR2 sequences are MDHEN and SYDVKM. The CDR3 sequence is 14 residues long. In DNA, the CDR3 is TGTGCCAGCAGTTTCGGACAGGGAGGCGAAAAACTGTTTTTT. This codes for CASSFGQGGEKLFF.

V gene TRBV6-1 combines with J gene TRBJ2-6, with 8 bases lining up with TRBD1. This CDR3 is 17 amino acids long. With V trimmed by 2 bases and J by 1 base, 4 bases remained unmatched. Germline V lookup: CDR1 MNHNS, CDR2 SASEGT. CDR3 nucleotides: TGTGCCAGCAGTGAATGGGGACAGGCGTCTGGGGCCAACGTCCTGACTTTC. It translates to CASSEWGQASGANVLTF.

This chain uses TRBV6-5 with TRBJ2-1; D call uncertain. Trimming left V 7 bases short and J 6 bases short, with 16 bases between. The germline V gene encodes CDR1 MNHEY and CDR2 SVGAGI. The CDR3 extends over 14 amino acids. CDR3 coding DNA: TGTGCCAGCACTCCCTCGGCACAGATCAATGAGCAGTTCTTC. This sequence encodes CASTPSAQINEQFF.

This sequence joins TRBV27 and TRBJ1-5, with D uncertain. V was shortened by 5 bases and J by 4 bases, with 18 bases between the two germline ends. CDR3 length: 16 amino acids. CDR1 and CDR2 from the germline V gene are MNHEY and SMNVEV (reference sequence). The DNA for the CDR3 is TGTGCCAGCAGTACCATTGGACGCAGCGGGAATCAGCCCCAGCATTTT. Its translation is CASSTIGRSGNQPQHF.

This chain's CDR3 is CASSQDRGYEQYF. CDR3 DNA sequence: TGCGCCAGCAGCCAGGACAGGGGCTACGAGCAGTACTTC. The chain recombines TRBV4-1 with TRBJ2-7; 9 nucleotides match TRBD1. J was trimmed by 3 bases and V by 3 bases; bases with no gene match: 0. Germline values: CDR1 MGHRA, CDR2 YSYEKL. The CDR3 contains 13 residues.

V and J are TRBV7-2 and TRBJ1-1; D uncertain. V dropped 5 bases and J dropped 7 bases, with 11 bases sitting between them. The CDR3 is 12 amino acids. Germline lookup yields CDR1 SGHTA and CDR2 FQGNSA. The CDR3 reads CASSRPVGEAFF. For the CDR3, the DNA is TGTGCCAGCAGCCGACCGGTCGGTGAAGCTTTCTTT.

The rearrangement uses TRBV9 and TRBJ2-3; D unclear. Germline V gene lookup returns CDR1 SGDLS and CDR2 YYNGEE. This CDR3 region has 13 residues. V lost 0 bases and J 0 bases, leaving 2 bases between the germline ends. CDR3 residues: CASSVVSTDTQYF. The CDR3 coding sequence is TGTGCCAGCAGCGTAGTTAGCACAGATACGCAGTATTTT.

The chain combines TRBV2 with TRBJ2-7; no clear D gene. The CDR3 is 11 amino acids. V lost 6 bases to trimming and J lost 9 bases, with 12 bases between them. CDR1 is SNHLY, CDR2 FYNNEI, per germline. For the CDR3, the DNA is TGTGCCAGCAGCCTCGCGGACCGGCAGTACTTC. The encoded protein is CASSLADRQYF.

The chain uses TRBV2 and TRBJ1-2, with D possibly matching TRBD1 (6 bases). The CDR3 has 14 residues. The V gene's germline CDR1 is SNHLY and CDR2 FYNNEI. V gave up 11 bases and J gave up 5 bases, with 21 bases separating them. This CDR3 reads CALTREGQLYGYTF. CDR3 sequence (DNA): TGTGCCCTCACCCGAGAGGGACAACTTTATGGCTACACCTTC.

V usage is TRBV5-1 and J usage is TRBJ1-1; no firm D call. In germline, CDR1 is SGHRS, CDR2 YFSETQ. Trimming removed 4 bases from V and 1 base from J, with 14 bases in between. The CDR3 is made up of 15 amino acids. CDR3 loop: CASSPLSVGNTEAFF. The CDR3 DNA follows: TGCGCCAGCAGCCCCTTATCGGTGGGGAACACTGAAGCTTTCTTT.